The 26 T cell receptor beta chains below all came from one sample that was sequenced in a study of cytomegalovirus exposure and HLA in healthy donors. The study ran its PCR with 60 Vbeta and 13 Jbeta primers. Measured with immunoSEQ multiplex PCR; TCRdb has only the in-frame clones, and not every one. The profile shows 170,000 or so clones, over 65% of them singletons. The sequenced sample was PBMCs. The receptors derive from a woman aged 30 to 39 in good health and CMV-seropositive.

This chain uses TRBV30 with TRBJ1-5; possible D gene TRBD1, 6 bases. CDR1 and CDR2 (germline): GTSNPN, SVGIG (reference sequence). With 0 bases removed from V and 4 bases from J, the gap between germline ends came to 7 bases. The CDR3 spans 13 residues. The CDR3, as DNA: TGTGCCTGGAGTGTAAGGGGGAATCAGCCCCAGCATTTT. Amino acid sequence: CAWSVRGNQPQHF. Based on the CDR3 plus reference TRBV30 and TRBJ1-5, the full variable domain is SQTIHQWPATLVQPVGSPLSLECTVEGTSNPNLYWYRQAAGRGLQLLFYSVGIGQISSEVPQNLSASRPQDRQFILSSKKLLLSDSGFYLCAWSVRGNQPQHFGDGTRLSIL.

CDR3 loop: CASRPGQETSGANVLTF. CDR3 DNA sequence: TGTGCCAGCAGACCGGGACAGGAGACCTCTGGGGCCAACGTCCTGACTTTC. The J gene is TRBJ2-6, the V gene TRBV2; 8 bases are a match to TRBD1. The ends lost 6 bases at V and 0 bases at J; junction bases unmatched: 7. Germline CDR1 is SNHLY and CDR2 is FYNNEI. The CDR3 spans 17 residues.

V gene TRBV6-1 combines with J gene TRBJ2-2; D gene ambiguous. Germline values: CDR1 MNHNS, CDR2 SASEGT. V lost 6 bases and J lost 1, with 12 bases in between. This CDR3 has 15 amino acids. The CDR3: CASSLGPENTGELFF. CDR3 sequence (DNA): TGTGCCAGCAGCCTGGGCCCTGAGAACACCGGGGAGCTGTTTTTT.

The chain combines TRBV18 with TRBJ1-3; a weak D match, TRBD1 (6 bases). CDR1 and CDR2 from the germline V gene are KGHSH and LQKENI. This CDR3 has 16 residues. V was cut by 6 bases and J by 3 bases, with 18 bases left in between. In DNA form, the CDR3 reads TGTGCCAGCTCGCCTATGGGGGCGACCCTTGGAAACACCATATATTTT. Protein: CASSPMGATLGNTIYF.

The chain uses TRBV4-1 and TRBJ2-3; D might be TRBD1 (6 bases). The CDR3 spans 16 residues. V was clipped by 0 bases and J by 4 bases, with 14 bases between them. CDR1 and CDR2 (germline): MGHRA, YSYEKL. CDR3 sequence (DNA): TGCGCCAGCAGCCAAGAAAGGATGGGGGCGTCAGATACGCAGTATTTT. It specifies CASSQERMGASDTQYF.

V is TRBV5-1 and J is TRBJ2-7, with 8 bases lining up with TRBD1. Germline V gives CDR1 SGHRS, CDR2 YFSETQ. V lost 4 bases, J lost 6 bases, and 9 bases stayed unmatched. The CDR3 is 14 residues long. In nucleotides, the CDR3 is TGCGCCAGCAGCCCGGACAGGGTACGATCCGAGCAGTACTTC. It is translated as CASSPDRVRSEQYF.

V and J are TRBV2 and TRBJ1-2; 7 positions agree with TRBD1. V trimming: 2 bases; J trimming: 8 bases; junction bases outside the gene matches: 11. The CDR3 length is 15 residues. CDR1 is SNHLY and CDR2 is FYNNEI in the germline V gene. DNA for the CDR3: TGTGCCAGCAGTGAATTTGGACAGGCGGCAGGAGGCTACACCTTC. Protein sequence: CASSEFGQAAGGYTF.

This clone was observed a handful of times. V and J are TRBV18 and TRBJ1-3, with TRBD1 matching over 8 bases. After removal of 5 bases from V and 4 bases from J, the junction contained 16 bases not matched to a gene. Germline CDR1 is KGHSH and CDR2 is LQKENI. This CDR3 has 18 residues. The DNA for the CDR3 is TGTGCCAGCTCATTGTATGGTGAAGGACAGGGAACCGGAAACACCATATATTTT. Translation gives CASSLYGEGQGTGNTIYF.

Worth noting for this clone: Other DNA sequences from this sample encode an identical CDR3 as well. The chain has TRBV27 and TRBJ2-2; 10 bases match TRBD2. Per the germline V gene, CDR1 is MNHEY and CDR2 is SMNVEV (reference sequence). J gave up 6 bases and V 9 bases, and 10 bases lay outside the gene matches. This CDR3 has 15 amino acids. CDR3 residues: CASRLSGRAPGELFF. The CDR3 DNA follows: TGTGCCAGTAGACTGAGCGGGAGGGCCCCCGGGGAGCTGTTTTTT.

The chain links TRBV9 to TRBJ2-1; 7 bases align to TRBD1. Trimming took 4 bases from V and 3 from J; bases not matched to a gene: 1. Looked up from germline, CDR1 is SGDLS and CDR2 is YYNGEE. CDR3 length: 13 residues. The CDR3 DNA sequence: TGTGCCAGCAGCAGACAGGGCTACAATGAGCAGTTCTTC. It encodes CASSRQGYNEQFF.

The chain employs TRBV28 and TRBJ2-4; 7 nucleotides line up with TRBD2. Germline CDR1 is MDHEN and CDR2 is SYDVKM. The CDR3 spans 15 residues. The V segment lost 6 bases and the J segment 9 bases; nucleotides outside the gene matches: 14. CDR3 protein: CASSSPHGRLGIQYF. In DNA, the CDR3 is TGTGCCAGCAGCTCCCCCCACGGGAGGTTGGGCATTCAGTACTTC.

The chain links TRBV4-2 to TRBJ1-2; 9 nucleotides align to TRBD1. Germline V gene data show CDR1 as LGHNA and CDR2 as YNFKEQ. This CDR3 is built from 18 residues. V shed 0 bases and J 1 base; nucleotides not matched to a gene: 9. This chain's CDR3 is CASSQDRIGTGRNYGYTF. CDR3 nucleotide sequence: TGTGCCAGCAGCCAAGACCGTATCGGGACAGGGCGTAACTATGGCTACACCTTC.

The chain links TRBV27 to TRBJ2-3, with D perhaps matching TRBD2 (7 bases). Germline values: CDR1 MNHEY, CDR2 SMNVEV (reference sequence). The CDR3 covers 16 residues. V was cut by 5 bases and J by 5 bases, with 20 bases left in between. Written as DNA, the CDR3 is TGTGCCAGCAGTCCTACCCAGGGGAGGGTGGGAGATACGCAGTATTTT. Amino acids: CASSPTQGRVGDTQYF.

This sequence joins TRBV14 and TRBJ2-1; 11 bases are shared with TRBD1. This CDR3 region has 15 residues. Germline loops: CDR1 SGHDN, CDR2 FVKESK. With 4 bases clipped from V and 9 bases from J, the junction kept 8 bases outside the gene matches. CDR3 nucleotides: TGTGCCAGCAGCCGGGGACAGGGGGGTAATAGTGAGCAGTTCTTC. Its translation is CASSRGQGGNSEQFF.

The V call is TRBV19, the J call TRBJ2-3; 9 bases are shared with TRBD2. CDR1 and CDR2 (germline): LNHDA, SQIVND (reference sequence). With V trimmed by 3 bases and J by 7 bases, 8 bases remained unmatched. The length of the CDR3 is 15 residues. The CDR3 nucleotides read TGTGCCAGTAGTATCCAAGGGCTAGCGGGGAATACGCAGTATTTT. This translates into CASSIQGLAGNTQYF.

This clone appeared a few times. The CDR3 sequence: CASSATSGQGSQPQHF. The CDR3 DNA reads TGTGCCAGCAGCGCCACATCGGGACAGGGGAGTCAGCCCCAGCATTTT. V usage is TRBV9 and J usage is TRBJ1-5; the match to TRBD1 covers 10 bases. Germline V gene data show CDR1 as SGDLS and CDR2 as YYNGEE. J lost 6 bases, V lost 3 bases, and 9 bases had no gene match. The length of the CDR3 is 16 residues.

The chain couples TRBV15 to TRBJ2-7; TRBD2 is a possible D gene (6 bases). Trimming shortened V by 5 bases and J by 12 bases, and 20 bases separated the two germline ends. This CDR3 is built from 13 residues. Germline values: CDR1 LNHNV, CDR2 YYDKDF (reference sequence). This chain's CDR3 is CATSVDYPAGTYF. CDR3 nucleotide sequence: TGTGCCACCAGCGTGGACTACCCGGCGGGTACGTACTTC. The entire variable domain, with the rest obtained from reference TRBV15 and TRBJ2-7, is as follows: DAMVIQNPRYQVTQFGKPVTLSCSQTLNHNVMYWYQQKSSQAPKLLFHYYDKDFNNEADTPDNFQSRRPNTSFCFLDIRSPGLGDTAMYLCATSVDYPAGTYFGPGTRLTVT.

The gene calls are TRBV19 and TRBJ2-1; TRBD2 aligns across 10 bases. Per germline, CDR1 LNHDA and CDR2 SQIVND (reference sequence). The CDR3 covers 16 residues. The V gene end was trimmed by 10 bases and the J gene end by 4 bases; junction bases not matched to a gene: 13. The CDR3 region is CATIHLAGAGYNEQFF. In DNA, the CDR3 is TGTGCCACCATCCACCTAGCGGGAGCCGGTTACAATGAGCAGTTCTTC.

The chain recombines TRBV2 with TRBJ2-3; TRBD1 matches at 7 bases. CDR3 length: 16 amino acids. In germline, CDR1 is SNHLY, CDR2 FYNNEI. The V segment lost 3 bases and the J segment 6 bases; nucleotides outside the gene matches: 12. Here the CDR3 reads CASSDGQVTLWDTQYF. The CDR3 coding sequence is TGTGCCAGCAGTGACGGACAGGTGACCTTATGGGATACGCAGTATTTT. Full variable domain (rest looked up from reference TRBV2 and TRBJ2-3): EPEVTQTPSHQVTQMGQEVILRCVPISNHLYFYWYRQILGQKVEFLVSFYNNEISEKSEIFDDQFSVERPDGSNFTLKIRSTKLEDSAMYFCASSDGQVTLWDTQYFGPGTRLTVL.

V gene TRBV5-1 combines with J gene TRBJ2-1; 14 positions agree with TRBD2. With V trimmed by 0 bases and J by 9 bases, 5 bases remained unmatched. CDR1 SGHRS and CDR2 YFSETQ come from the germline V gene. The CDR3 runs to 16 residues. CDR3 in DNA: TGCGCCAGCAGCTTGGAAGGGACTAGCGGGGGTCTTGAGCAGTTCTTC. It codes for CASSLEGTSGGLEQFF. Full variable domain (outside the CDR3, taken from reference TRBV5-1 and TRBJ2-1): KAGVTQTPRYLIKTRGQQVTLSCSPISGHRSVSWYQQTPGQGLQFLFEYFSETQRNKGNFPGRFSGRQFSNSRSEMNVSTLELGDSALYLCASSLEGTSGGLEQFFGPGTRLTVL.

The J gene is TRBJ2-1, the V gene TRBV29-1; TRBD2 matches 8 bases. V lost 5 bases and J lost 7; bases outside the gene matches: 4. CDR1 is SQVTM and CDR2 is ANQGSEA in the germline V gene. The CDR3 has 12 residues. The DNA for the CDR3 is TGCAGCGTTCGACTAGCGTCTAATGAGCAGTTCTTC. This encodes CSVRLASNEQFF.

V gene TRBV28 combines with J gene TRBJ2-7; D not certain. The CDR3 is made up of 13 amino acids. From germline, CDR1 is MDHEN and CDR2 SYDVKM. Trimming removed 6 bases at V and 3 bases at J, with 12 bases between. The CDR3 bases are TGTGCCAGCAGGCTCCCAACAGACTACGAGCAGTACTTC. This codes for CASRLPTDYEQYF.

The chain carries TRBV4-2 and TRBJ1-1; a weak D match, TRBD1 (6 bases). This CDR3 spans 13 amino acids. Germline V gene sequence: CDR1 LGHNA, CDR2 YNFKEQ. V lost 6 bases to trimming and J lost 3 bases, with 11 bases between them. CDR3 protein: CASRLGGDTEAFF. The CDR3 DNA follows: TGTGCCAGCAGACTAGGGGGGGACACTGAAGCTTTCTTT.

The rearrangement links TRBV7-9 to TRBJ2-3; 9 positions match TRBD1. Germline assignment: CDR1 SEHNR and CDR2 FQNEAQ (reference sequence). J lost 4 bases, V lost 5 bases, and 4 bases had no gene match. The length of the CDR3 is 14 residues. This CDR3 reads CASSLGQGPDTQYF. The CDR3 DNA sequence: TGTGCCAGCAGCCTAGGACAGGGGCCAGATACGCAGTATTTT.

J is TRBJ1-5 and V is TRBV6-7; TRBD1 aligns across 8 bases. TRBV6-7 is an ORF, and what it does is uncertain. With V trimmed by 6 bases and J by 3 bases, 7 bases remained unmatched. CDR3 size: 15 residues. CDR3 residues: CASSPRGPDNQPQHF. The CDR3 coding sequence is TGTGCCAGCAGCCCCAGGGGGCCCGACAATCAGCCCCAGCATTTT.

As for this clone: The CDR3 does not end in the conserved phenylalanine or tryptophan, so this is likely a read error. The V call is TRBV29-1, the J call TRBJ2-7; the D gene is possibly TRBD2 (5 bases). V lost 3 bases and J 7 bases, leaving 25 bases between the germline ends. The CDR3 has 16 amino acids. CDR1 and CDR2 from the germline V gene are SQVTM and ANQGSEA. The CDR3: CSVDMPQYGLSREQYL. Written as DNA, the CDR3 is TGCAGCGTTGATATGCCGCAGTATGGACTCTCAAGGGAGCAGTACCTC.